Below, 5 T cell receptor beta chains from the same sample are listed, as sequenced in a study of T-cell memory formation after mild COVID-19. TCRdb reprocessed the 5' RACE reads via MiXCR and lists one record per CDR3 protein. The table lists roughly 350,000 distinct CDR3 sequences, 20% to 25% of them singletons. The specimen was PBMCs or a T cell subset sorted from them (not recorded which). These receptor sequences come from an adult woman who had mild COVID-19 (a few samples of this study predate the infection). Cell type and time point are not known.

This clonotype showed up just a few times. The genes are TRBV4-1 and TRBJ1-4; TRBD1 aligns across 9 bases. This CDR3 region has 16 residues. The germline V gene encodes CDR1 MGHRA and CDR2 YSYEKL. Trimming took 4 bases from V and 4 from J; bases not matched to a gene: 7. The CDR3 DNA is TGCGCCAGCAGCCCATCCGGACAGGGGCGTAATGAAAAACTGTTTTTT. The encoded protein is CASSPSGQGRNEKLFF.

This clonotype came up a few times. The chain uses TRBV12-3 or TRBV12-4 and TRBJ1-1; D call uncertain. V lost 6 bases, J lost 0 bases, and 11 bases lay in between. The CDR3 covers 14 residues. The CDR3 DNA follows: TGTGCCAGCAGCCGGGGAGTTCTGAACACTGAAGCTTTCTTT. Its protein is CASSRGVLNTEAFF.

The genes are TRBV24-1 and TRBJ2-2; 14 bases fit TRBD2. This CDR3 has 21 residues. Unmatched junction bases numbered 11, after V lost 0 bases and J lost 3 bases. The germline gives CDR1 KGHDR, CDR2 SFDVKD. The CDR3 loop reads CATSDLDFTTGLAGDTGELFF. The CDR3 coding sequence is TGTGCCACCAGTGATTTGGACTTTACCACGGGACTAGCGGGGGACACCGGGGAGCTGTTTTTT.

This clonotype was seen ten or more times. The chain has TRBV2 and TRBJ2-1; unclear D gene. Trimming stripped 6 bases from V and 0 bases from J, with 3 bases between. Per the germline V gene, CDR1 is SNHLY and CDR2 is FYNNEI. The CDR3 runs to 12 residues. The CDR3 sequence: CASRDSYNEQFF. CDR3 in DNA: TGTGCCAGCAGGGACTCCTACAATGAGCAGTTCTTC. The complete variable domain, with remaining parts taken from reference TRBV2 and TRBJ2-1, reads EPEVTQTPSHQVTQMGQEVILRCVPISNHLYFYWYRQILGQKVEFLVSFYNNEISEKSEIFDDQFSVERPDGSNFTLKIRSTKLEDSAMYFCASRDSYNEQFFGPGTRLTVL.

The rearrangement uses TRBV29-1 and TRBJ2-2, with TRBD1 matching over 8 bases. V shed 7 bases, J shed 7 bases, and the junction held 8 bases outside the gene matches. The CDR3 totals 13 residues. Looked up from germline, CDR1 is SQVTM and CDR2 is ANQGSEA. The CDR3 sequence: CSAVQGAGGELFF. CDR3 bases: TGCAGCGCCGTTCAGGGGGCTGGCGGGGAGCTGTTTTTT.